A selection of T cell receptor beta chains follows, all from one sample in a study of T-cell memory formation after mild COVID-19. One entry per CDR3 protein results from TCRdb running MiXCR on the 5' RACE reads. The top ten clones hold under 3.5% of a sample with some 210,000 distinct CDR3 sequences, about 11% of them seen once. Sequenced: PBMCs or a T cell subset sorted from them (not recorded which). These receptors were obtained from a man aged 18 to 30 who had mild COVID-19 (a few samples of this study predate the infection). Cell type and time point are not known. Both conserved end residues are trimmed from each CDR3.

cdr3_aa: ASSLMQGAKGGYT
v_call: TRBV12-3/TRBV12-4

cdr3_aa: ASSWTGLQPQH
v_call: TRBV6-2/TRBV6-3

cdr3_aa: ASSPGGSRNYGYT
v_call: TRBV18

cdr3_aa: ASSSLGGLFEKLF
v_call: TRBV7-9

cdr3_aa: SASLAGGPFTGELF
v_call: TRBV20-1

cdr3_aa: ATSQEISGPTTDTQY
v_call: TRBV6-1

cdr3_aa: ASSYSALAGGPTDTQY
v_call: TRBV6-5

cdr3_aa: ASSVAAGGTQETQY
v_call: TRBV9

cdr3_aa: ASSWTGAYEQY
v_call: TRBV6-6

cdr3_aa: ASSQSVSARTKAAQY
v_call: TRBV4-3

cdr3_aa: ASSQRPGATNEKLF
v_call: TRBV6-5

cdr3_aa: ASSIGTRNYGYT
v_call: TRBV19

cdr3_aa: ASSLMMETQY
v_call: TRBV7-8

cdr3_aa: SASPSSGGADTQY
v_call: TRBV20-1

cdr3_aa: ASSQRLAGARYSGANVLT
v_call: TRBV4-3

cdr3_aa: ASSSSSYGYT
v_call: TRBV28

cdr3_aa: SAHPGGLETQY
v_call: TRBV20-1